This T cell receptor beta chain was sequenced in a study of shared clonotypes between healthy human individuals. About the research overall: The composition of the donors was two women and a few men aged 18 to 49.

Each subset's genomic DNA was split evenly across several immunoSEQ plates. TCRdb keeps only in-frame clones here, not all; method: immunoSEQ multiplex PCR. The table shows hundreds of thousands of clones, with around 78% occurring only once. Worth noting for this clone: In the same sample, other DNA sequences code for this CDR3.

CDR1 is KGHSH and CDR2 is LQKENI in the germline V gene. V shed 2 bases and J shed 3 bases, with 6 bases lying between them. The CDR3 sequence is 13 residues long. The chain has TRBV18 and TRBJ2-3; a possible D gene is TRBD2 (6 bases). Sequenced: PBMCs. The source is a middle-aged woman in good health. Some clones in this sample may be carry-over from other donors' samples. The CDR3 DNA follows: TGTGCCAGCTCACCAGGGAGGACAGATACGCAGTATTTT. Translation gives CASSPGRTDTQYF.